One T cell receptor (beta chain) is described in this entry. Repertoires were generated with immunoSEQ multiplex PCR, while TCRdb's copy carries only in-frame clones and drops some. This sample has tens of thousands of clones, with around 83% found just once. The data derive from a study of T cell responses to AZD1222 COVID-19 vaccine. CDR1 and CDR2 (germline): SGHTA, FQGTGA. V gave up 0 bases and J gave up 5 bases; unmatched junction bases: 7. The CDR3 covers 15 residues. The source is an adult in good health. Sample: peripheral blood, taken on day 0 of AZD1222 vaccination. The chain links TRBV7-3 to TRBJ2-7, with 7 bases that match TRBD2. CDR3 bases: TGTGCCAGCAGCTTAACGGCTAGCGGCAACCACGAGCAGTACTTC. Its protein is CASSLTASGNHEQYF.